This passage covers 27 T cell receptor beta chains from one sample sequenced in a study of cytomegalovirus exposure and HLA in healthy donors. Some clones are missing from TCRdb's copy, which holds only in-frame ones; the method was immunoSEQ multiplex PCR. The data show 82,000 or so clones, with 85% to 95% seen just once and more than 0.65% held by the top ten. Sequencing was performed on PBMCs. These receptors all come from a woman between 18 and 30 years old in good health and CMV-seronegative.

This sequence joins TRBV4-3 and TRBJ2-2; 9 positions match TRBD1. Germline assignment: CDR1 LGHNA and CDR2 YSLEER. The CDR3 totals 17 residues. J gave up 4 bases and V 6 bases, and 12 bases lay outside the gene matches. Here the CDR3 DNA reads TGCGCCAGCAGAGCACAGGGGGCGCGGGTAACCACCGGGGAGCTGTTTTTT. As protein: CASRAQGARVTTGELFF.

The chain uses TRBV27 and TRBJ2-3; D is unclear. Trimming stripped 6 bases from V and 5 bases from J, with 6 bases between. The CDR3 runs to 11 residues. Germline CDR1 MNHEY, CDR2 SMNVEV (reference sequence). This CDR3 reads CASSVLDTQYF. The CDR3 DNA follows: TGTGCCAGCAGCGTTTTAGATACGCAGTATTTT.

The chain carries TRBV2 and TRBJ1-3; tentative D call: TRBD1 (5 bases). Germline V gives CDR1 SNHLY, CDR2 FYNNEI. CDR3 length equals 13 residues. Between the trimmed V and J ends, which lost 6 bases and 8 bases, there was a span of 14 bases. The CDR3 sequence is CASRLTGGDTIYF. CDR3 coding DNA: TGTGCCAGCAGACTAACCGGGGGAGACACCATATATTTT. Together with reference TRBV2 and TRBJ1-3, the CDR3 gives the full variable domain: EPEVTQTPSHQVTQMGQEVILRCVPISNHLYFYWYRQILGQKVEFLVSFYNNEISEKSEIFDDQFSVERPDGSNFTLKIRSTKLEDSAMYFCASRLTGGDTIYFGEGSWLTVV.

This clone showed up just once. V usage is TRBV9 and J usage is TRBJ2-2; D call uncertain. Germline CDR1 SGDLS, CDR2 YYNGEE. The germline V and J ends were trimmed by 1 base and 0 bases, with 7 bases remaining between them. The CDR3 covers 15 residues. The CDR3 reads CASSVTVANTGELFF. The CDR3 coding sequence is TGTGCCAGCAGCGTAACTGTCGCGAACACCGGGGAGCTGTTTTTT.

The rearrangement uses TRBV7-2 and TRBJ2-5, with 9 bases identical to TRBD1. Germline V gene lookup returns CDR1 SGHTA and CDR2 FQGNSA. This CDR3 spans 15 amino acids. The V gene end was trimmed by 1 base and the J gene end by 5 bases; junction bases not matched to a gene: 5. The CDR3, as DNA: TGTGCCAGCAGCTTAGGGGACAGGGTCGGGGAGACCCAGTACTTC. Amino acids: CASSLGDRVGETQYF.

The chain links TRBV27 to TRBJ1-1, with D possibly matching TRBD1 (6 bases). Trimming took off 3 bases at V and 5 bases at J, with 13 bases between the two ends. Germline V CDR1 and CDR2: MNHEY, SMNVEV (reference sequence). This CDR3 contains 14 residues. The CDR3, as DNA: TGTGCCAGCAGTTTCACAGGGATAGGGACTGAAGCTTTCTTT. Its translation: CASSFTGIGTEAFF.

Comment on this clone: With a much larger clone just one base away, this may be a read error. This rearrangement joins TRBV5-4 to TRBJ2-5; TRBD2 aligns across 10 bases. The trim removed 3 bases at V and 5 bases at J, leaving 4 bases unmatched. Germline values: CDR1 SGHNT, CDR2 YYREEE (reference sequence). CDR3 length: 14 residues. The CDR3 loop is CASSSKAGGETQYF. The CDR3 coding sequence is TGTGCCAGCAGCTCAAAAGCGGGAGGGGAGACCCAGTACTTC.

Only one count was recorded for this clone. This chain joins TRBV6-6 and TRBJ1-1; 8 bases map to TRBD1. CDR3 length: 13 amino acids. The germline CDR1 and CDR2 sequences are MNHNY and SVGAGI (reference sequence). J was trimmed by 4 bases and V by 5 bases; bases with no gene match: 3. The CDR3, as DNA: TGTGCCAGCAGTGACAGGGGCGGCACTGAAGCTTTCTTT. This sequence encodes CASSDRGGTEAFF.

The chain has TRBV2 and TRBJ1-6; D is undetermined. From germline, CDR1 is SNHLY and CDR2 FYNNEI. CDR3 length: 11 amino acids. The germline V and J ends were trimmed by 6 bases and 8 bases, with 5 bases remaining between them. The CDR3, as DNA: TGTGCCAGCAGGAGGGATTCACCCCTCCACTTT. As protein: CASRRDSPLHF.

This chain connects TRBV11-2 to TRBJ1-1; D gene uncertain. V was clipped by 1 base and J by 1 base, with 7 bases between them. Germline CDR1 and CDR2: SGHAT and FQNNGV. CDR3 length: 14 residues. This chain's CDR3 is CASSLVKQNTEAFF. DNA of the CDR3: TGTGCCAGCAGCTTAGTAAAGCAGAACACTGAAGCTTTCTTT.

The rearrangement uses TRBV9 and TRBJ1-2; the match to TRBD1 covers 8 bases. Germline V lookup: CDR1 SGDLS, CDR2 YYNGEE. The CDR3 sequence is 14 residues long. V dropped 3 bases and J dropped 6; count of bases not matched to a gene: 7. The CDR3, as DNA: TGTGCCAGCAGCGCGTTAGGACAGGGCAATGGCTACACCTTC. It yields the protein CASSALGQGNGYTF.

V usage is TRBV2 and J usage is TRBJ1-5; 10 bases match TRBD1. This CDR3 has 19 amino acids. Germline V gene data show CDR1 as SNHLY and CDR2 as FYNNEI. Germline trimming cut 3 bases from V and 2 bases from J; bases unmatched to any gene: 13. The CDR3 spells CASSDVPDRGLRGNQPQHF. The DNA of the CDR3 is TGTGCCAGCAGTGACGTGCCGGACAGGGGGTTGAGAGGCAATCAGCCCCAGCATTTT.

V gene TRBV7-2 combines with J gene TRBJ1-3; D gene uncertain. CDR3 length: 11 amino acids. Trimming removed 8 bases from V and 0 bases from J, with 2 bases in between. The germline CDR1 and CDR2 sequences are SGHTA and FQGNSA. CDR3 amino acids: CASLSGNTIYF. DNA for the CDR3: TGTGCCAGCCTCTCTGGAAACACCATATATTTT. Full variable domain (rest looked up from reference TRBV7-2 and TRBJ1-3): GAGVSQSPSNKVTEKGKDVELRCDPISGHTALYWYRQSLGQGLEFLIYFQGNSAPDKSGLPSDRFSAERTGGSVSTLTIQRTQQEDSAVYLCASLSGNTIYFGEGSWLTVV.

The chain recombines TRBV2 with TRBJ2-1; 10 nucleotides agree with TRBD2. Germline values: CDR1 SNHLY, CDR2 FYNNEI. The J segment lost 5 bases and the V segment lost 2 bases, leaving 12 bases of the junction unmatched. The CDR3 spans 18 residues. The CDR3 region has the DNA TGTGCCAGCAGTGAACGGGGGTACGGGACTAGCGACCACAATGAGCAGTTCTTC. It specifies CASSERGYGTSDHNEQFF.

This rearrangement joins TRBV7-2 to TRBJ2-3, with TRBD2 matching over 10 bases. Per the germline V gene, CDR1 is SGHTA and CDR2 is FQGNSA. V lost 5 bases to trimming and J lost 1 base; unmatched junction nucleotides: 12. The CDR3 totals 18 residues. In DNA, the CDR3 is TGTGCCAGCAGCGTCACGAGTAGCGGGGGGCGGCGCACAGATACGCAGTATTTT. This codes for CASSVTSSGGRRTDTQYF.

The chain links TRBV5-5 to TRBJ1-1; 7 nucleotides match TRBD1. This CDR3 spans 13 amino acids. With 2 bases clipped from V and 3 bases from J, the junction kept 1 base outside the gene matches. The germline gives CDR1 SGHKS, CDR2 YYEKEE (reference sequence). The CDR3 here is CASSFDRDTEAFF. The CDR3 nucleotides read TGTGCCAGCAGCTTCGACAGGGACACTGAAGCTTTCTTT.

This chain joins TRBV28 and TRBJ1-5; TRBD1 aligns across 7 bases. V was clipped by 8 bases and J by 4 bases; unmatched bases: 8. The CDR3 runs to 14 residues. Germline loops: CDR1 MDHEN, CDR2 SYDVKM. Here the CDR3 reads CASHGQVMNQPQHF. CDR3 sequence (DNA): TGTGCCAGCCACGGACAGGTGATGAATCAGCCCCAGCATTTT.

V gene TRBV7-2 combines with J gene TRBJ2-5; 10 bases fit TRBD2. CDR1 SGHTA and CDR2 FQGNSA come from the germline V gene. The trim removed 0 bases at V and 1 base at J, leaving 5 bases unmatched. This CDR3 has 17 residues. DNA of the CDR3: TGTGCCAGCAGCTTAGCGAACACTAGCGGGACCCAAGAGACCCAGTACTTC. It codes for CASSLANTSGTQETQYF.

The chain carries TRBV9 and TRBJ2-5, with 7 bases matching TRBD2. Trimming removed 4 bases from V and 2 bases from J; junction bases left unmatched: 8. CDR1 and CDR2 (germline): SGDLS, YYNGEE. CDR3 length equals 15 residues. The DNA for the CDR3 is TGTGCCAGCAGCCCGAGCCCCGGGGGGCAAGAGACCCAGTACTTC. Protein sequence: CASSPSPGGQETQYF.

The chain joins TRBV7-2 to TRBJ2-2; 10 positions agree with TRBD2. The germline CDR1 and CDR2 sequences are SGHTA and FQGNSA. This CDR3 comprises 15 residues. Trimming removed 2 bases from V and 5 bases from J; junction bases left unmatched: 2. CDR3 in DNA: TGTGCCAGCAGCTTAACTAGCGGGACGACCGGGGAGCTGTTTTTT. Protein: CASSLTSGTTGELFF.

The chain employs TRBV5-6 and TRBJ2-7; 8 positions match TRBD1. The CDR3 contains 15 residues. Looked up from germline, CDR1 is SGHDT and CDR2 is YYEEEE. With V trimmed by 2 bases and J by 1 base, 5 bases remained unmatched. CDR3 amino acids: CASSLEGQASYEQYF. The CDR3 nucleotides read TGTGCCAGCAGCTTAGAGGGACAGGCATCCTACGAGCAGTACTTC.

V and J are TRBV9 and TRBJ2-3; TRBD2 aligns across 13 bases. Germline CDR1 is SGDLS and CDR2 is YYNGEE. CDR3 length equals 20 residues. V dropped 3 bases and J dropped 0; count of bases not matched to a gene: 13. CDR3 bases: TGTGCCAGCAGCGCCGGGCGGGGGACTAGCGGGGTCTCTAGCACAGATACGCAGTATTTT. Translating it yields CASSAGRGTSGVSSTDTQYF. Full variable domain (missing parts from reference TRBV9 and TRBJ2-3): DSGVTQTPKHLITATGQRVTLRCSPRSGDLSVYWYQQSLDQGLQFLIQYYNGEERAKGNILERFSAQQFPDLHSELNLSSLELGDSALYFCASSAGRGTSGVSSTDTQYFGPGTRLTVL.

The rearrangement uses TRBV27 and TRBJ2-1; no firm D call. The CDR3 has 15 amino acids. Germline V gives CDR1 MNHEY, CDR2 SMNVEV (reference sequence). V dropped 2 bases and J dropped 10 bases, with 18 bases sitting between them. DNA of the CDR3: TGTGCCAGCAGTTTACCTGGAGTATCGGTTGACGAGCAGTTCTTC. Translation gives CASSLPGVSVDEQFF.

The chain combines TRBV6-4 with TRBJ1-2; D not certain. The CDR3 has 14 residues. CDR1 and CDR2 from the germline V gene are MRHNA and SNTAGT. V lost 5 bases to trimming and J lost 0 bases, with 10 bases between them. CDR3 bases: TGTGCCAGCAGTCCCTCTATTTCTAACTATGGCTACACCTTC. Translating it yields CASSPSISNYGYTF.

The chain employs TRBV7-9 and TRBJ2-1; 10 nucleotides agree with TRBD2. V lost 5 bases, J lost 7 bases, and 11 bases stayed unmatched. CDR3 size: 16 residues. The germline V gene has CDR1 SEHNR and CDR2 FQNEAQ (reference sequence). The CDR3 DNA follows: TGTGCCAGCAGCCGGCTGGGACTAGCGCTACGGAATGAGCAGTTCTTC. This codes for CASSRLGLALRNEQFF.

The chain combines TRBV6-1 with TRBJ1-1; D remains ambiguous. V was shortened by 3 bases and J by 1 base, with 6 bases between the two germline ends. There are 13 residues in the CDR3. Germline-derived CDR1 and CDR2 are MNHNS and SASEGT. The DNA of the CDR3 is TGTGCCAGCAGTGAGTTCAGGAACACTGAAGCTTTCTTT. This translates into CASSEFRNTEAFF.

The chain recombines TRBV5-5 with TRBJ1-4, with D unresolved. The CDR3 is 14 amino acids. Trimming left V 4 bases short and J 7 bases short, with 14 bases between. The V gene's germline CDR1 is SGHKS and CDR2 YYEKEE (reference sequence). The CDR3 nucleotides are TGTGCCAGCAGCACCGGAGGTTTGGCTGAAAAACTGTTTTTT. Translated: CASSTGGLAEKLFF.